Listed below are T cell receptor beta chains from one sample, sequenced in a study of T cells after yellow fever vaccination. TCRdb recomputed calls from the 5' RACE reads with MiXCR, one row per CDR3 protein. This sample has about 170,000 distinct CDR3 sequences; roughly 9.6% occur once, and the top ten carry 35% to 40%. The sequencing used CD8+ T cells sorted from PBMCs, collected 15 days after the yellow fever booster vaccination. The source is a man younger than 30 who received the YFV17D yellow fever vaccine. The CDR3 runs from the conserved cysteine through the conserved F or W. Fields, in order: clone size, J gene, D gene, V gene, CDR3 protein, CDR3 DNA. A D gene is named only where the DNA matches it firmly. A row's size may be missing; if present it is once, few, many or a size class.

few	TRBJ2-7	TRBD1	TRBV5-6	CASSPGGQAASYEQYF	TGTGCCAGCAGCCCAGGGGGACAGGCCGCCTCCTACGAGCAGTACTTC
.	TRBJ2-1	.	TRBV6-6	CASSSDTAYNEQFF	TGTGCCAGCAGTTCCGACACAGCCTACAATGAGCAGTTCTTC
many	TRBJ1-5	TRBD1	TRBV12-3/TRBV12-4	CASSLSIPGPTGRNQPQHF	TGTGCCAGCAGTTTGAGCATCCCGGGACCGACAGGGCGCAATCAGCCCCAGCATTTT
.	TRBJ2-7	TRBD1	TRBV6-5	CASSPSTGGYWWQYF	TGTGCCAGCAGTCCTTCGACAGGGGGTTACTGGTGGCAGTACTTC
.	TRBJ2-5	.	TRBV12-3/TRBV12-4	CASRAAGLETQYF	TGTGCCAGCCGCGCGGCGGGGTTGGAGACCCAGTACTTC
few	TRBJ1-2	.	TRBV7-9	CASSLTGDPRGYTF	TGTGCCAGCAGCTTGACCGGGGACCCGAGGGGCTACACCTTC
few	TRBJ1-3	.	TRBV20-1	CSALRRNTIYF	TGCAGTGCTCTTCGGCGAAACACCATATATTTT
few	TRBJ2-5	.	TRBV7-2	CASSSLAGNQETQYF	TGTGCCAGCAGCTCTTTGGCGGGGAACCAAGAGACCCAGTACTTC
.	TRBJ2-2	TRBD2	TRBV4-3	CASSLEVAGNSNTGELFF	TGCGCCAGCAGTCTGGAGGTAGCGGGGAACTCGAACACCGGGGAGCTGTTTTTT
many	TRBJ1-6	.	TRBV27	CASSPPNSPLHF	TGTGCCAGCAGTCCACCCAATTCACCCCTCCACTTT
many	TRBJ1-1	.	TRBV28	CATELFGNTEAFF	TGTGCCACCGAGCTTTTCGGGAACACTGAAGCTTTCTTT
few	TRBJ1-1	.	TRBV7-9	CASSLDYTEAFF	TGTGCCAGCAGCTTAGACTACACTGAAGCTTTCTTT
few	TRBJ1-4	TRBD1	TRBV6-5	CASSFGQGGNEKLFF	TGTGCCAGCAGTTTCGGACAGGGGGGGAACGAAAAACTGTTTTTT
few	TRBJ1-1	TRBD1	TRBV5-1	CASSRDRGDTEAFF	TGCGCCAGCAGTCGGGACAGGGGTGACACTGAAGCTTTCTTT
.	TRBJ2-3	.	TRBV6-5	CASSYSAGLDRDTQYF	TGTGCCAGCAGTTACTCGGCGGGGTTGGATAGAGATACGCAGTATTTT
few	TRBJ2-1	TRBD2	TRBV4-3	CASSRRAGTSGGMSSYNEQFF	TGCGCCAGCAGCCGCCGCGCCGGGACTAGCGGGGGGATGAGCTCCTACAATGAGCAGTTCTTC
few	TRBJ1-4	TRBD1	TRBV7-9	CASSPRTGEGGADEKLFF	TGTGCCAGCAGCCCTAGGACAGGGGAAGGAGGGGCTGATGAAAAACTGTTTTTT
many	TRBJ1-3	.	TRBV7-2	CASSLGPTGDSGNTIYF	TGTGCCAGCAGCTTAGGCCCGACAGGAGACTCTGGAAACACCATATATTTT
many	TRBJ2-7	TRBD1	TRBV6-2/TRBV6-3	CASSDRGRNEQYF	TGTGCCAGCAGTGACAGGGGGCGAAACGAGCAGTACTTC
.	TRBJ2-5	TRBD2	TRBV11-2	CASSSTSGGAKTQYF	TGTGCCAGCAGCTCAACTAGCGGGGGGGCCAAGACCCAGTACTTC
.	TRBJ2-1	.	TRBV13	CASSFPGTLYNEQFF	TGTGCCAGCAGCTTCCCCGGGACCCTTTACAATGAGCAGTTCTTC
.	TRBJ1-4	TRBD1	TRBV9	CASSEDRAGEKLFF	TGTGCCAGCAGCGAGGACAGGGCGGGCGAAAAACTGTTTTTT
few	TRBJ2-5	.	TRBV20-1	CSAKGRPTQETQYF	TGCAGTGCTAAAGGAAGGCCCACTCAAGAGACCCAGTACTTC
.	TRBJ1-5	.	TRBV7-9	CASSASPGGHQPQHF	TGTGCCAGCAGCGCAAGTCCAGGCGGCCATCAGCCCCAGCATTTT
few	TRBJ2-3	.	TRBV7-9	CASSRAGALTDTQYF	TGTGCCAGCAGTAGGGCGGGGGCCCTCACAGATACGCAGTATTTT
.	TRBJ2-7	TRBD1	TRBV7-9	CASSGTAPLPHEQYF	TGTGCCAGCAGCGGGACAGCCCCTCTACCCCACGAGCAGTACTTC
many	TRBJ1-4	.	TRBV5-1	CASSLGLSGKLFF	TGCGCCAGCAGCTTGGGCCTCTCCGGAAAACTGTTTTTT
few	TRBJ2-1	TRBD2	TRBV6-2/TRBV6-3	CASSSLAGGSYNEQFF	TGTGCCAGCAGTTCCCTAGCGGGGGGGTCCTACAATGAGCAGTTCTTC
few	TRBJ2-1	.	TRBV5-6	CASSLWLGTDNEQFF	TGTGCCAGCAGCTTGTGGTTAGGGACGGACAATGAGCAGTTCTTC
few	TRBJ2-2	.	TRBV4-1	CASSQERGDANTGELFF	TGCGCCAGCAGCCAAGAACGCGGGGACGCGAACACCGGGGAGCTGTTTTTT
few	TRBJ1-2	TRBD1	TRBV5-1	CASSFRSRQGANYGYTF	TGCGCCAGCAGCTTCCGGTCTAGACAGGGAGCAAACTATGGCTACACCTTC
many	TRBJ1-2	.	TRBV4-1	CASSQEPFKGPYNYGYTF	TGCGCCAGCAGCCAAGAACCTTTTAAGGGGCCTTACAACTATGGCTACACCTTC
.	TRBJ1-2	TRBD1	TRBV5-6	CASSLVGQEHGYTF	TGTGCCAGCAGCTTGGTGGGACAGGAGCATGGCTACACCTTC
.	TRBJ2-1	.	TRBV28	CASSLFGTHNEQFF	TGTGCCAGCAGTTTATTCGGGACACACAATGAGCAGTTCTTC
few	TRBJ1-2	TRBD1	TRBV12-3/TRBV12-4	CASSLDRDRTNYGYTF	TGTGCCAGCAGTTTAGACCGGGACAGAACTAACTATGGCTACACCTTC
few	TRBJ1-1	.	TRBV4-1	CASSQDGLSEAFF	TGCGCCAGCAGCCAAGATGGATTATCCGAAGCTTTCTTT
few	TRBJ2-5	TRBD2	TRBV7-8	CASLLLAGFQETQYF	TGTGCCAGCCTCTTACTAGCGGGGTTTCAAGAGACCCAGTACTTC
.	TRBJ2-3	TRBD2	TRBV4-1	CASSQGTSPDTQYF	TGCGCCAGCAGCCAAGGGACTAGCCCAGATACGCAGTATTTT
.	TRBJ1-1	TRBD1	TRBV4-1	CASSPETGGNTEAFF	TGCGCCAGCAGCCCCGAGACAGGGGGGAACACTGAAGCTTTCTTT
few	TRBJ2-7	.	TRBV6-2/TRBV6-3	CASSVLQPTLSYEQYF	TGTGCCAGCAGTGTACTACAGCCTACTCTCTCCTACGAGCAGTACTTC
few	TRBJ2-2	TRBD2	TRBV11-2	CASSLRAGDWELFF	TGTGCCAGCAGCTTGCGAGCGGGGGACTGGGAGCTGTTTTTT
many	TRBJ2-3	TRBD2	TRBV5-1	CASSLGASGALLDTQYF	TGCGCCAGCAGCTTGGGGGCTAGCGGGGCCTTACTAGATACGCAGTATTTT
few	TRBJ1-2	TRBD1	TRBV29-1	CSVEPGQGTGYTF	TGCAGCGTTGAACCCGGACAGGGAACTGGCTACACCTTC
few	TRBJ2-7	.	TRBV7-9	CASSSGDGRVSEQYF	TGTGCCAGCAGCTCTGGCGACGGTAGGGTCTCCGAGCAGTACTTC
few	TRBJ2-4	.	TRBV7-2	CASSLGGRTSIQYF	TGTGCCAGCAGCTTAGGGGGACGGACCAGCATTCAGTACTTC
.	TRBJ2-1	.	TRBV4-2	CASSQEEGSAGEQFF	TGTGCCAGCAGCCAAGAGGAGGGAAGTGCGGGTGAGCAGTTCTTC
few	TRBJ2-7	.	TRBV20-1	CSARGDPLIYEQYF	TGCAGTGCTAGAGGGGACCCCTTGATCTACGAGCAGTACTTC
.	TRBJ1-1	.	TRBV5-1	CASSPDQGLNTEAFF	TGCGCCAGCAGCCCCGATCAGGGGCTGAACACTGAAGCTTTCTTT
few	TRBJ1-2	.	TRBV4-1	CASSQWGGDYGYTF	TGCGCCAGCAGCCAATGGGGGGGCGACTATGGCTACACCTTC